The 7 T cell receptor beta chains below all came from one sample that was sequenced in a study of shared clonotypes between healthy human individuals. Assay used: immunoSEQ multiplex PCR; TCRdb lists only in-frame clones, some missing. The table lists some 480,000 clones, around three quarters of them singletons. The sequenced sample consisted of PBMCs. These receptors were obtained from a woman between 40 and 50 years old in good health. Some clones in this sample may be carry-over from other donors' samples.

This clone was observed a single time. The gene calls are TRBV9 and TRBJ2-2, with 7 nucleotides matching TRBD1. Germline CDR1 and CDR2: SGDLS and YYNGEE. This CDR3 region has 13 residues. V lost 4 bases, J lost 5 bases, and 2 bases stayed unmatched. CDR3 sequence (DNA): TGTGCCAGCAGCTCAGGGGGTACCGGGGAGCTGTTTTTT. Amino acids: CASSSGGTGELFF.

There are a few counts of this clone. The CDR3 sequence: CASSFLRSGNLNNEQFF. The CDR3 bases are TGTGCCAGCAGCTTCCTCCGTAGCGGGAACTTAAACAATGAGCAGTTCTTC. The V gene is TRBV5-4, the J gene TRBJ2-1, with 8 bases aligning to TRBD2. V gave up 2 bases and J gave up 5 bases; unmatched junction bases: 12. Germline V CDR1 and CDR2: SGHNT, YYREEE (reference sequence). This CDR3 has 17 residues.

The CDR3 coding sequence is TGTGCCAGCAGCGTAGCCCCTGACTATTCGGGTGCGCAGTATTTT. Translation: CASSVAPDYSGAQYF. V gene TRBV9 combines with J gene TRBJ2-3; possibly TRBD2 for D (5 bases). Trimming took off 0 bases at V and 10 bases at J, with 18 bases between the two ends. CDR1 and CDR2 from the germline V gene are SGDLS and YYNGEE. This CDR3 comprises 15 residues.

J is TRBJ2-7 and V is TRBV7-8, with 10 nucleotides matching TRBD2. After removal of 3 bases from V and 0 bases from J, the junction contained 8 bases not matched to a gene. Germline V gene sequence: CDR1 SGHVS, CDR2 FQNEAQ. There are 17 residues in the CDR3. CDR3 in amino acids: CASSLRSSGSFSYEQYF. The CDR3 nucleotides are TGTGCCAGCAGCTTGCGGTCTAGCGGGAGCTTCTCCTACGAGCAGTACTTC. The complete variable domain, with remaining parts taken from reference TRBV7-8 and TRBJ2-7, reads GAGVSQSPRYKVAKRGQDVALRCDPISGHVSLFWYQQALGQGPEFLTYFQNEAQLDKSGLPSDRFFAERPEGSVSTLKIQRTQQEDSAVYLCASSLRSSGSFSYEQYFGPGTRLTVT.

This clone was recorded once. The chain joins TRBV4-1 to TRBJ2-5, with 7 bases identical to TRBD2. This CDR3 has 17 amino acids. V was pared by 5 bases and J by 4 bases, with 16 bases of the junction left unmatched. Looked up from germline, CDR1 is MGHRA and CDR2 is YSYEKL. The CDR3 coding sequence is TGCGCCAGCAGCACACCCCGGCGGGAGCGGGGTAGAGAGACCCAGTACTTC. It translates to CASSTPRRERGRETQYF.

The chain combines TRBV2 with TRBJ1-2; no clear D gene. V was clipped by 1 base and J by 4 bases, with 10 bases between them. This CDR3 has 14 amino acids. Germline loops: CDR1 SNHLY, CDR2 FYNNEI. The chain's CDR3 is CASSEGVKGYGYTF. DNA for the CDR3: TGTGCCAGCAGTGAAGGGGTAAAGGGCTATGGCTACACCTTC.

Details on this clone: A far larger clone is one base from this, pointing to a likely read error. CDR3 nucleotides: TGTGCCAGCAGCTTAATTTCGGGCGGCTCTTTTTACGAGCAGTACTTC. Encoded protein: CASSLISGGSFYEQYF. This chain joins TRBV7-2 and TRBJ2-7; unclear D gene. The CDR3 has 16 amino acids. Germline values: CDR1 SGHTA, CDR2 FQGNSA. V was clipped by 2 bases and J by 4 bases, with 18 bases between them. The entire variable domain, with the rest obtained from reference TRBV7-2 and TRBJ2-7, is as follows: GAGVSQSPSNKVTEKGKDVELRCDPISGHTALYWYRQSLGQGLEFLIYFQGNSAPDKSGLPSDRFSAERTGGSVSTLTIQRTQQEDSAVYLCASSLISGGSFYEQYFGPGTRLTVT.